Following are 22 T cell receptor beta chains from one sample sequenced in a study of shared clonotypes between healthy human individuals. Profiled with immunoSEQ multiplex PCR; TCRdb holds only in-frame clones, not every one. The sample carries a few million clones, approximately 94% recorded once. Sequenced material: naive CD4+ T cells sorted from blood. Noted subset: CD45RA+ positively selected. The receptors originated from a man younger than 35 in good health.

This clone showed up just a few times. CDR3 DNA sequence: TGTGCCAGCAGCCTAGGGACAGATTCACCCCTCCACTTT. Amino acid sequence: CASSLGTDSPLHF. This chain uses TRBV7-9 with TRBJ1-6; 7 bases match TRBD1. This CDR3 has 13 residues. J gave up 8 bases and V 5 bases, and 3 bases lay outside the gene matches. Germline V lookup: CDR1 SEHNR, CDR2 FQNEAQ (reference sequence). Supplemented by reference TRBV7-9 and TRBJ1-6, the full variable domain reads DTGVSQNPRHKITKRGQNVTFRCDPISEHNRLYWYRQTLGQGPEFLTYFQNEAQLEKSRLLSDRFSAERPKGSFSTLEIQRTEQGDSAMYLCASSLGTDSPLHFGNGTRLTVT.

The genes are TRBV6-5 and TRBJ2-6; D may match TRBD1 or TRBD2 (5 bases each). Trimming took off 0 bases at V and 0 bases at J, with 6 bases between the two ends. Germline V lookup: CDR1 MNHEY, CDR2 SVGAGI. CDR3 length: 16 residues. The CDR3 reads CASSYSRGSGANVLTF. CDR3 nucleotides: TGTGCCAGCAGTTACTCGAGGGGCTCTGGGGCCAACGTCCTGACTTTC.

V usage is TRBV6-5 and J usage is TRBJ2-5; 15 bases map to TRBD2. This CDR3 is 16 amino acids long. Germline V gene lookup returns CDR1 MNHEY and CDR2 SVGAGI. V was clipped by 4 bases and J by 7 bases; unmatched bases: 7. The CDR3 sequence: CASSSRTSGGGSTQYF. CDR3 bases: TGTGCCAGCAGTTCCCGGACTAGCGGGGGGGGTTCGACCCAGTACTTC.

V and J are TRBV28 and TRBJ1-5; D not certain. Germline-derived CDR1 and CDR2 are MDHEN and SYDVKM. V gave up 4 bases and J gave up 6 bases, with 16 bases separating them. The CDR3 sequence is 15 residues long. The CDR3 protein is CASSSAERVGQPQHF. As DNA, the CDR3 is TGTGCCAGCAGTTCCGCTGAGAGGGTCGGTCAGCCCCAGCATTTT.

Remarks on this clone: Other DNA sequences within the sample encode an identical CDR3. V is TRBV6-5 and J is TRBJ2-2; no firm D call. Germline V CDR1 and CDR2: MNHEY, SVGAGI. Between the trimmed V and J ends, which lost 5 bases and 5 bases, there was a span of 3 bases. The CDR3 runs 11 residues. The CDR3 DNA reads as TGTGCCAGCAGTGGGACCGGGGAGCTGTTTTTT. It translates to CASSGTGELFF.

The chain has TRBV18 and TRBJ2-7; D is perhaps TRBD2 (5 bases). The CDR3 is 15 residues long. Germline CDR1 KGHSH, CDR2 LQKENI. Trimming removed 1 base at V and 2 bases at J, with 12 bases between. The chain's CDR3 is CASSPQGLDTYEQYF. The CDR3 DNA sequence: TGTGCCAGCTCACCACAAGGACTGGATACCTACGAGCAGTACTTC.

The chain uses TRBV2 and TRBJ2-1; D perhaps matches TRBD2 (6 bases). CDR1 is SNHLY, CDR2 FYNNEI, per germline. V was cut by 5 bases and J by 4 bases, with 9 bases left in between. This CDR3 comprises 13 residues. The CDR3 coding sequence is TGTGCCAGCAGTATCCGGGGGTACAATGAGCAGTTCTTC. It is translated as CASSIRGYNEQFF.

This chain uses TRBV2 with TRBJ2-7; D is undetermined. From germline, CDR1 is SNHLY and CDR2 FYNNEI. The CDR3 is 11 amino acids. The V gene lost 5 bases and the J gene lost 7 bases, with 9 bases spanning the gap. The CDR3 DNA reads TGTGCCAGCAGTCTAGTAGGGGAGCAGTACTTC. Protein: CASSLVGEQYF.

This chain uses TRBV4-2 with TRBJ2-1; 9 nucleotides agree with TRBD1. The CDR3 loop spans 16 amino acids. From germline, CDR1 is LGHNA and CDR2 YNFKEQ. The ends lost 0 bases at V and 11 bases at J; junction bases unmatched: 11. The CDR3 region is CASSQETGQGIAKQFF. The CDR3 DNA follows: TGTGCCAGCAGCCAAGAAACGGGACAGGGTATTGCCAAGCAGTTCTTC.

The CDR3 here is CASSPTGGTGPYGYTF. The CDR3 bases are TGCGCCAGCAGCCCGACCGGTGGGACGGGCCCCTATGGCTACACCTTC. The V gene is TRBV5-1, the J gene TRBJ1-2; the D gene is possibly TRBD1 (5 bases). The CDR3 is 16 residues long. Per germline, CDR1 SGHRS and CDR2 YFSETQ. V was shortened by 4 bases and J by 4 bases, with 20 bases between the two germline ends. The variable domain in full, with the rest retrieved from reference TRBV5-1 and TRBJ1-2, is KAGVTQTPRYLIKTRGQQVTLSCSPISGHRSVSWYQQTPGQGLQFLFEYFSETQRNKGNFPGRFSGRQFSNSRSEMNVSTLELGDSALYLCASSPTGGTGPYGYTFGSGTRLTVV.

The genes are TRBV11-2 and TRBJ2-7; the match to TRBD2 covers 12 bases. The CDR3 totals 15 residues. CDR1 and CDR2 (germline): SGHAT, FQNNGV. The V segment lost 5 bases and the J segment 4 bases; nucleotides outside the gene matches: 6. The CDR3 sequence: CASSPTSGSMYEQYF. The CDR3 nucleotides are TGTGCCAGCAGCCCGACTAGCGGGAGTATGTACGAGCAGTACTTC.

V usage is TRBV5-1 and J usage is TRBJ2-2; D possibly corresponds to TRBD2 (6 bases). This CDR3 comprises 13 residues. Between the trimmed V and J ends, which lost 5 bases and 5 bases, there was a span of 10 bases. Germline loops: CDR1 SGHRS, CDR2 YFSETQ. The CDR3 reads CASSGEETGELFF. Here the CDR3 DNA reads TGCGCCAGCAGTGGGGAGGAAACCGGGGAGCTGTTTTTT.

The J gene is TRBJ2-6, the V gene TRBV2; no clear D gene. The CDR3 loop spans 16 amino acids. Deletions cut 5 bases from V and 0 bases from J, with 11 bases between. CDR1 and CDR2 (germline): SNHLY, FYNNEI. The DNA for the CDR3 is TGTGCCAGCAGTTCAGAACAGATCTCTGGGGCCAACGTCCTGACTTTC. Translating it yields CASSSEQISGANVLTF.

This chain joins TRBV6-4 and TRBJ2-5; D gene unclear. CDR3 length: 14 amino acids. CDR1 and CDR2 from the germline V gene are MRHNA and SNTAGT. Trimming shortened V by 3 bases and J by 1 base, and 9 bases separated the two germline ends. For the CDR3, the DNA is TGTGCCAGCAGTGATATTTGCCTCCAAGAGACCCAGTACTTC. This encodes CASSDICLQETQYF.

The gene calls are TRBV19 and TRBJ1-6; possibly TRBD1 for D (5 bases). Trimming pared 4 bases from V and 10 bases from J, leaving 14 bases between. CDR3 size: 14 residues. From germline, CDR1 is LNHDA and CDR2 SQIVND (reference sequence). The CDR3 here is CASSKGQGGSPLHF. CDR3 in DNA: TGTGCCAGTAGTAAAGGGCAGGGAGGATCACCCCTCCACTTT.

This rearrangement joins TRBV5-5 to TRBJ2-5; 12 bases agree with TRBD2. The V gene's germline CDR1 is SGHKS and CDR2 YYEKEE (reference sequence). The CDR3 spans 16 residues. V gave up 6 bases and J gave up 5 bases; unmatched junction bases: 11. CDR3 in DNA: TGTGCCAGCACCCAGACTAGCGGGGGCCAAGGGGAGACCCAGTACTTC. The encoded protein is CASTQTSGGQGETQYF.

This sequence joins TRBV23-1 and TRBJ2-5; 7 positions agree with TRBD2. TRBV23-1 is noted as an ORF with a role that remains uncertain. The CDR3 length is 12 residues. Unmatched junction bases numbered 5, after V lost 8 bases and J lost 5 bases. CDR3 sequence reads: CASGLEGETQYF. The CDR3 DNA sequence: TGCGCCAGCGGACTAGAGGGTGAGACCCAGTACTTC.

This sequence joins TRBV27 and TRBJ1-6; TRBD1 might be the D (6 bases). V gave up 8 bases and J gave up 3 bases, with 17 bases separating them. The CDR3 extends over 16 amino acids. Germline CDR1 MNHEY, CDR2 SMNVEV (reference sequence). The CDR3 sequence is CASSPRQTGYNSPLHF. CDR3 coding DNA: TGTGCCAGCTCCCCCCGTCAGACAGGCTATAATTCACCCCTCCACTTT.

This clone was seen just once. The gene calls are TRBV5-6 and TRBJ1-6; 9 positions match TRBD1. With 2 bases clipped from V and 9 bases from J, the junction kept 6 bases outside the gene matches. The CDR3 totals 15 residues. CDR1 is SGHDT and CDR2 is YYEEEE in the germline V gene. In DNA, the CDR3 is TGTGCCAGCAGCTTCCGGGACAGGGCGGGTTCACCCCTCCACTTT. It is translated as CASSFRDRAGSPLHF.

V usage is TRBV10-3 and J usage is TRBJ2-7; 10 bases are a match to TRBD2. Germline V gene sequence: CDR1 ENHRY, CDR2 SYGVKD. The CDR3 is 17 residues long. V shed 4 bases and J 2 bases; nucleotides not matched to a gene: 11. CDR3 protein: CAISGTVSGRPAYEQYF. The CDR3 nucleotides read TGTGCCATCAGTGGGACGGTTAGCGGGAGGCCCGCCTACGAGCAGTACTTC.

V gene TRBV18 combines with J gene TRBJ2-4; possible D gene TRBD2, 6 bases. Trimming cost V 6 bases and J 0 bases, with 12 bases left between them. The CDR3 is made up of 15 amino acids. Germline CDR1 is KGHSH and CDR2 is LQKENI. The CDR3 sequence is CASSSGGVAKNIQYF. CDR3 bases: TGTGCCAGCTCGTCAGGAGGGGTAGCCAAAAACATTCAGTACTTC.

The genes are TRBV6-1 and TRBJ2-5; 7 bases line up with TRBD2. CDR1 and CDR2 from the germline V gene are MNHNS and SASEGT. The CDR3 has 15 amino acids. Trimming took 2 bases from V and 6 from J; bases not matched to a gene: 9. CDR3 region: CASSETGLGLKTQYF. The CDR3 DNA follows: TGTGCCAGCAGTGAAACCGGACTAGGGTTGAAGACCCAGTACTTC.